This TCR beta chain appears in the sequencing data of a study of regulatory T cells in long-lasting Graves disease. As for the study in general: Graves' patients, diagnosed recently, had received antithyroid drugs under 3 months.

Combining iRepertoire HTBI primers with Arm-PCR of CDR3 regions, the authors built TCR beta libraries. TCRdb called the multiplex PCR reads again in MiXCR, with one record for every CDR3 protein. Here the sample spans 500,000 or so distinct CDR3 sequences, approximately 16% being singletons. This clonotype was seen more than once but under ten times. Regarding time point: newly diagnosed GD, antithyroid drugs for less than 3 months. From RNA extracted from PBMCs, the TCR library was made. These same records also appear under a second study, on T cells in Graves' hyperthyroidism and ophthalmopathy.

Sequenced here: peripheral blood mononuclear cells (PBMCs), sampled at new diagnosis, from a patient treated with antithyroid drugs. The source of this sequence is a woman aged 40-60 years with Graves disease.

CDR3 residues: CASSPGVASTDTQYF. CDR3 DNA: TGTGCCAGCAGCCCGGGTGTGGCCAGCACAGATACGCAGTATTTT. The chain links TRBV7-3 to TRBJ2-3, with D uncertain. V lost 5 bases and J 0 bases, leaving 12 bases between the germline ends. The CDR3 is made up of 15 amino acids. Per germline, CDR1 SGHTA and CDR2 FQGTGA. The variable domain in full, completed from reference TRBV7-3 and TRBJ2-3, reads GAGVSQTPSNKVTEKGKYVELRCDPISGHTALYWYRQSLGQGPEFLIYFQGTGAADDSGLPNDRFFAVRPEGSVSTLKIQRTERGDSAVYLCASSPGVASTDTQYFGPGTRLTVL.